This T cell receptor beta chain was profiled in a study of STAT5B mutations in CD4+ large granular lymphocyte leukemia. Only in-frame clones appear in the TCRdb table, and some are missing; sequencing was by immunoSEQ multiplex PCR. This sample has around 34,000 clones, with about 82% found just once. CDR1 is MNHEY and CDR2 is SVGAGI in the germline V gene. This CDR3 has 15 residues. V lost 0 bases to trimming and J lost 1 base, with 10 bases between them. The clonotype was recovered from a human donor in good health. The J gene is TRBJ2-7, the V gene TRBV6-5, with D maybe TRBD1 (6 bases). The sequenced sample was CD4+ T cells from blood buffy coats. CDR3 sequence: CASSYSWGLSYEQYF. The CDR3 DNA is TGTGCCAGCAGTTACTCGTGGGGGCTGTCCTACGAGCAGTACTTC.